Listed here are 9 T cell receptor beta chains from one sample, sequenced in a study of T cells in localized non-small cell lung cancer. Some clones are missing from TCRdb's copy, which holds only in-frame ones; the method was immunoSEQ multiplex PCR. The sample contains about 7,900 clones, 85% to 95% of which appear only once. The material sequenced was peripheral blood, taken before any cancer treatment. All receptors come from a woman aged 35 to 75 with stage I lung adenocarcinoma.

The rearrangement joins TRBV5-5 to TRBJ1-2, with no clear D. The CDR3 spans 13 residues. The V and J ends lost 4 bases and 4 bases respectively, with 11 bases between them. Germline V CDR1 and CDR2: SGHKS, YYEKEE (reference sequence). Written as DNA, the CDR3 is TGTGCCAGCAGCCCCGACCCAACCTATGGCTACACCTTC. It translates to CASSPDPTYGYTF.

In its sample, this clone was seen once. V is TRBV27 and J is TRBJ1-2; 11 bases align to TRBD1. Germline V CDR1 and CDR2: MNHEY, SMNVEV (reference sequence). Germline trimming cut 5 bases from V and 8 bases from J; bases unmatched to any gene: 10. The CDR3 extends over 15 amino acids. The CDR3 nucleotides are TGTGCCAGCAGTCCTGGACAGGGGGCGTCTAACGGCTACACCTTC. As protein: CASSPGQGASNGYTF.

This chain links TRBV2 with TRBJ2-3, with D tentatively TRBD1 (5 bases). Deletions cut 6 bases from V and 0 bases from J, with 13 bases between. Germline V gene lookup returns CDR1 SNHLY and CDR2 FYNNEI. This CDR3 has 15 amino acids. CDR3 nucleotide sequence: TGTGCCAGCAGCCTTCTAGGGGCGAGCACAGATACGCAGTATTTT. This codes for CASSLLGASTDTQYF. Based on the CDR3 plus reference TRBV2 and TRBJ2-3, the full variable domain is EPEVTQTPSHQVTQMGQEVILRCVPISNHLYFYWYRQILGQKVEFLVSFYNNEISEKSEIFDDQFSVERPDGSNFTLKIRSTKLEDSAMYFCASSLLGASTDTQYFGPGTRLTVL.

This chain links TRBV19 with TRBJ2-1, with D possibly TRBD1 on 6 matching bases. CDR1 and CDR2 (germline): LNHDA, SQIVND (reference sequence). The CDR3 consists of 17 residues. V dropped 3 bases and J dropped 2 bases, with 17 bases sitting between them. This CDR3 is CASSIDTYRDAYNEQFF. The DNA for the CDR3 is TGTGCCAGTAGTATCGACACCTACAGGGATGCCTACAATGAGCAGTTCTTC.

This chain links TRBV2 with TRBJ1-2; no reliable D call. In germline, CDR1 is SNHLY, CDR2 FYNNEI. Between the trimmed V and J ends, which lost 8 bases and 2 bases, there was a span of 18 bases. The CDR3 sequence is 15 residues long. CDR3 nucleotide sequence: TGTGCCAGCTTTAAAGACCGAGGCCTAAACTATGGCTACACCTTC. Encoded protein: CASFKDRGLNYGYTF.

This sequence joins TRBV10-3 and TRBJ2-6; possible D gene TRBD2, 6 bases. CDR1 is ENHRY, CDR2 SYGVKD, per germline. The V gene lost 7 bases and the J gene lost 0 bases, with 10 bases spanning the gap. The CDR3 loop spans 15 amino acids. The DNA of the CDR3 is TGTGCCATCAAGGAGGGTCCCTCTGGGGCCAACGTCCTGACTTTC. Protein sequence: CAIKEGPSGANVLTF.

The chain has TRBV7-9 and TRBJ2-6; D remains unclear. CDR1 and CDR2 (germline): SEHNR, FQNEAQ (reference sequence). This CDR3 comprises 14 residues. Trimming removed 4 bases at V and 0 bases at J, with 4 bases between. CDR3 sequence (DNA): TGTGCCAGCAGCTCCATCTCTGGGGCCAACGTCCTGACTTTC. Translated, it gives CASSSISGANVLTF.

The chain joins TRBV5-1 to TRBJ1-6, with 12 bases aligning to TRBD1. Germline V gene data show CDR1 as SGHRS and CDR2 as YFSETQ. The CDR3 is 16 amino acids. V lost 3 bases to trimming and J lost 9 bases; unmatched junction nucleotides: 7. CDR3 sequence reads: CASSSAGTGGGSPLHF. The DNA for the CDR3 is TGCGCCAGCAGCTCGGCAGGGACAGGGGGCGGTTCACCCCTCCACTTT.

This sequence joins TRBV4-2 and TRBJ1-2; D is unclear. V was cut by 0 bases and J by 5 bases, with 19 bases left in between. Per the germline V gene, CDR1 is LGHNA and CDR2 is YNFKEQ. The CDR3 is made up of 17 amino acids. The CDR3: CASSQDLGPGWRYGYTF. CDR3 bases: TGTGCCAGCAGCCAAGATCTGGGTCCCGGCTGGAGGTATGGCTACACCTTC.